These 5 T cell receptor beta chains share one sample of origin, sequenced in a study of T cell responses to AZD1222 COVID-19 vaccine. The data were produced by immunoSEQ multiplex PCR, yet TCRdb's version contains in-frame clones alone and is incomplete. Among 200,000 to 250,000 clones listed, about 92% were seen once. The source was peripheral blood, collected on day 0 of MenACWY control vaccination. These receptors all stem from an adult in good health.

The DNA for the CDR3 is TGTGCCAGCAGTTTGGGGTTGAAGACCCAGTACTTC. This codes for CASSLGLKTQYF. This sequence joins TRBV28 and TRBJ2-5; D not certain. CDR1 is MDHEN, CDR2 SYDVKM, per germline. This CDR3 comprises 12 residues. The V end was cut by 3 bases, the J end by 6 bases, with 8 bases between.

The V gene is TRBV28, the J gene TRBJ2-3; D gene uncertain. Trimming took off 5 bases at V and 2 bases at J, with 17 bases between the two ends. Germline loops: CDR1 MDHEN, CDR2 SYDVKM. This CDR3 is 16 amino acids long. CDR3 DNA sequence: TGTGCCAGCAGTCCGGGCTACCAGAGCCCCACAGATACGCAGTATTTT. It specifies CASSPGYQSPTDTQYF.

The CDR3 nucleotides are TGTGCCAGCAGCTTACTAGCGAACAATGAGCAGTTCTTC. This codes for CASSLLANNEQFF. The rearrangement joins TRBV5-4 to TRBJ2-1; 7 bases line up with TRBD2. Trimming cost V 2 bases and J 5 bases; bases outside gene matches: 1. The CDR3 runs to 13 residues. Germline V gives CDR1 SGHNT, CDR2 YYREEE (reference sequence).

The gene calls are TRBV12-3 or TRBV12-4 and TRBJ1-2; D may be TRBD1 (6 bases). The CDR3 has 13 amino acids. The V end lost 1 base, the J end lost 4 bases, and 7 bases lay between the germline ends. CDR3 DNA sequence: TGTGCCAGCAGTTTAGGACAGGTCTATGGCTACACCTTC. Translated: CASSLGQVYGYTF.

This clone has only one observation. The chain links TRBV7-2 to TRBJ2-3; maybe TRBD2 (5 bases). CDR1 SGHTA and CDR2 FQGNSA come from the germline V gene. The CDR3 extends over 16 amino acids. The V end was cut by 0 bases, the J end by 5 bases, with 15 bases between. The CDR3 loop is CASSLAAVTRGDTQYF. DNA for the CDR3: TGTGCCAGCAGCTTAGCAGCGGTTACACGGGGAGATACGCAGTATTTT.